This T cell receptor beta chain was sequenced during a study of technical replicates of blood from a few donors. Profiling relied on immunoSEQ multiplex PCR, and the TCRdb table lists in-frame clones only, not all of them. There are around 84,000 clones in the sample; around 97% occur only once, and less than 0.2% lies in the top ten. Germline lookup yields CDR1 SGDLS and CDR2 YYNGEE. V lost 0 bases to trimming and J lost 5 bases; unmatched junction nucleotides: 5. The CDR3 loop spans 15 amino acids. The specimen sequenced was T cells isolated from PBMCs. The chain carries TRBV9 and TRBJ2-1; TRBD2 matches at 7 bases. This TCR was recovered from a human donor in good health. The CDR3 region is CASSVGGGANNEQFF. CDR3 coding DNA: TGTGCCAGCAGCGTAGGGGGAGGGGCCAACAATGAGCAGTTCTTC.